A single sample is the source of the 7 T cell receptor beta chains below, sequenced in a study of blood T cell repertoires in COVID-19. Clones were sequenced by immunoSEQ multiplex PCR, and TCRdb holds only the in-frame ones, with some missing. This sample has approximately 170,000 clones, with 81% found just once. Source material: peripheral blood. The receptors derive from a human donor in a cohort sampled during active COVID-19.

The J gene is TRBJ2-5, the V gene TRBV7-9, with D possibly being TRBD2 (6 bases). The length of the CDR3 is 16 residues. V lost 7 bases and J lost 4, with 22 bases in between. In germline, CDR1 is SEHNR, CDR2 FQNEAQ (reference sequence). CDR3 amino acids: CASTFSGLNTRETQYF. For the CDR3, the DNA is TGTGCCAGCACCTTTAGCGGTCTTAACACCAGAGAGACCCAGTACTTC.

The chain carries TRBV5-4 and TRBJ2-5, with D unclear. Trimming stripped 0 bases from V and 8 bases from J, with 8 bases between. Germline CDR1 is SGHNT and CDR2 is YYREEE (reference sequence). This CDR3 has 12 amino acids. In nucleotides, the CDR3 is TGTGCCAGCAGCTTGGATGGTGGCACCCAGTACTTC. Amino acid sequence: CASSLDGGTQYF.

The genes are TRBV7-9 and TRBJ1-2, with D uncertain. CDR1 is SEHNR and CDR2 is FQNEAQ in the germline V gene (reference sequence). The CDR3 has 12 residues. The germline V and J ends were trimmed by 5 bases and 6 bases, with 10 bases remaining between them. Here the CDR3 DNA reads TGTGCCAGCAGCCTAAATTTCGATGGCTACACCTTC. It yields the protein CASSLNFDGYTF. Variable domain in full (rest from reference TRBV7-9 and TRBJ1-2): DTGVSQNPRHKITKRGQNVTFRCDPISEHNRLYWYRQTLGQGPEFLTYFQNEAQLEKSRLLSDRFSAERPKGSFSTLEIQRTEQGDSAMYLCASSLNFDGYTFGSGTRLTVV.

The J gene is TRBJ2-5, the V gene TRBV29-1; no firm D call. V was clipped by 4 bases and J by 2 bases, with 8 bases between them. Germline lookup yields CDR1 SQVTM and CDR2 ANQGSEA. This CDR3 is 12 amino acids long. CDR3 in amino acids: CSVAGPQETQYF. The CDR3 coding sequence is TGCAGCGTTGCGGGTCCTCAAGAGACCCAGTACTTC.

V gene TRBV11-2 combines with J gene TRBJ2-1, with 7 bases fitting TRBD1. The germline gives CDR1 SGHAT, CDR2 FQNNGV. The CDR3 is 16 residues long. J was trimmed by 1 base and V by 6 bases; bases with no gene match: 9. CDR3 in amino acids: CASRPRDSNSYNEQFF. In nucleotides, the CDR3 is TGTGCCAGCAGACCTAGGGACAGCAATTCCTACAATGAGCAGTTCTTC.

The CDR3 DNA is TGTGCCAGTAGTATAGGACAGGGAATTTCCTACGAGCAGTACTTC. The encoded protein is CASSIGQGISYEQYF. The J gene is TRBJ2-7, the V gene TRBV19; TRBD1 matches at 7 bases. The CDR3 contains 15 residues. CDR1 and CDR2 (germline): LNHDA, SQIVND (reference sequence). The ends lost 1 base at V and 1 base at J; junction bases unmatched: 4. Drawing the rest from reference TRBV19 and TRBJ2-7, the complete variable domain is DGGITQSPKYLFRKEGQNVTLSCEQNLNHDAMYWYRQDPGQGLRLIYYSQIVNDFQKGDIAEGYSVSREKKESFPLTVTSAQKNPTAFYLCASSIGQGISYEQYFGPGTRLTVT.

V is TRBV19 and J is TRBJ2-3; tentative D call: TRBD2 (6 bases). The germline V gene has CDR1 LNHDA and CDR2 SQIVND (reference sequence). V lost 5 bases, J lost 5 bases, and 23 bases lay in between. This CDR3 contains 17 residues. The CDR3 nucleotides are TGTGCCAGTAGTGGCCGCACCATTAGCGGCGTCGGAGATACGCAGTATTTT. This encodes CASSGRTISGVGDTQYF. The whole variable domain, filled in from reference TRBV19 and TRBJ2-3, reads DGGITQSPKYLFRKEGQNVTLSCEQNLNHDAMYWYRQDPGQGLRLIYYSQIVNDFQKGDIAEGYSVSREKKESFPLTVTSAQKNPTAFYLCASSGRTISGVGDTQYFGPGTRLTVL.